The 29 T cell receptor beta chains in this list originate from one sample, sequenced in a study of tissue T cells after allogeneic stem cell transplantation. Time point here: mouse harvest day 7 after allogeneic transplant. Tail vein injection delivered 10^7 T-cell-depleted bone marrow cells and 10^6 splenic CD5+ T cells. Profiled with immunoSEQ multiplex PCR; TCRdb holds only in-frame clones, not every one. Of roughly 7,300 clones listed, 50% to 55% are singletons. The sample taken for sequencing was gut tissue. The receptors here all came from a female BALB/c mouse given C57BL/6 T cells with graft-versus-host disease after an allogeneic hematopoietic cell transplant.

Remarks on this clone: The genes and germline here are from mouse. CDR3 bases read: TGCTCCAGCAGTCAATCGAGGGGGCGCTCCTATGAACAGTAC. The encoded protein is CSSSQSRGRSYEQY. In full, the CDR3 is CSSSQSRGRSYEQYF. The chain links TRBV23 to TRBJ2-7; the tabulated D call, TRBD1, remains unverified against the DNA. The read terminates 1 residue ahead of where the CDR3 ends, so the germline J gene completes it. CDR3 size: 15 residues. Germline loops: CDR1 KGHTA, CDR2 FQNQQP.

About this clone itself: The gene names here belong to mouse. The read is 1 residue too short to cover the CDR3 end, so that end is filled in from the germline J gene. Other DNA sequences in the same sample also yield this CDR3. V and J are TRBV26 and TRBJ2-4, with 8 nucleotides matching TRBD2. V lost 0 bases and J lost 5; bases outside the gene matches: 1. The CDR3 is 14 residues long. The germline CDR1 and CDR2 sequences are KGHPV and FQNQEV (reference sequence). The covered CDR3 bases are TGTGCCAGCAGTCTGTCTACTGGGGGAAACACCTTGTAC. It yields the protein CASSLSTGGNTLY. In full, the CDR3 reads CASSLSTGGNTLYF.

This clone was observed a few times. Any gene name here is a mouse gene name. Sequencing ends 1 residue short of the CDR3 end; the germline J gene provides the rest. The V and J genes are TRBV14 and TRBJ2-5; perhaps TRBD1 as D (5 bases). V was cut by 4 bases and J by 5 bases, with 11 bases left in between. The germline V gene encodes CDR1 SGHDT and CDR2 FRDEAV. The CDR3 sequence is 13 residues long. CDR3 DNA, as far as it was read: TGTGCCAGCAGTCTCCAGGGAGGAGACACCCAGTAC. It specifies CASSLQGGDTQY. The full CDR3 reads CASSLQGGDTQYF.

About this clone: Germline and genes here are mouse. Read sequence stops 1 residue before the CDR3 end, and the germline J gene provides the missing end. This chain joins TRBV26 and TRBJ2-4, with D unclear. Looked up from germline, CDR1 is KGHPV and CDR2 is FQNQEV (reference sequence). Trimming stripped 8 bases from V and 4 bases from J, with 7 bases between. The CDR3 has 11 residues. CDR3 DNA (partial): TGTGCCAGCTCCACAGAAAACACCTTGTAC. Amino acid sequence: CASSTENTLY. The full CDR3 protein is CASSTENTLYF. The complete variable domain, with remaining parts taken from reference TRBV26 and TRBJ2-4, reads NSKVIQTPRYLVKGQGQKAKMRCIPEKGHPVVFWYQQNKNNEFKFLINFQNQEVLQQIDMTEKRFSAECPSNSPCSLEIQSSEAGDSALYLCASSTENTLYFGAGTRLSVL.

Concerning this clone itself: Mouse germline and gene names are used. The read ends 1 residue shy of where the CDR3 ends; the end is completed using the germline J gene. The V gene is TRBV12-1, the J gene TRBJ2-5; 10 bases match TRBD1. Germline assignment: CDR1 SGHSN and CDR2 HYEKVE. J was trimmed by 5 bases and V by 4 bases; bases with no gene match: 2. The CDR3 is made up of 13 amino acids. The DNA read from the CDR3 is TGTGCCAGCTCATGGGACAGGGGAGACACCCAGTAC. As protein: CASSWDRGDTQY. The complete CDR3 protein is CASSWDRGDTQYF.

This clone has only one observation. A much larger clone sits a single nucleotide away, making a read error possible. The gene names given are mouse names. The CDR3 spells CASSDSSYEQYF. Partial CDR3 DNA: TGTGCCAGCAGTGATAGCTCCTATGAACAGTAC. The chain uses TRBV26 and TRBJ2-7; no clear D gene. The read is 1 residue too short to cover the CDR3 end, so that end is filled in from the germline J gene. This CDR3 region has 12 residues. CDR1 is KGHPV and CDR2 is FQNQEV in the germline V gene (reference sequence). V lost 5 bases, J lost 0 bases, and 5 bases lay in between.

On this clone itself: Genes and germline come from the mouse. The DNA ends 1 residue before the CDR3 does, and the rest of the CDR3 is filled in from the germline J gene. The chain recombines TRBV26 with TRBJ1-5; no definite D call. CDR3 length: 12 amino acids. The germline CDR1 and CDR2 sequences are KGHPV and FQNQEV (reference sequence). The ends were cut back, 4 bases at V and 2 bases at J, with 3 bases in the middle. The CDR3 sequence: CASSRDNQAPLF. The DNA read from the CDR3 is TGTGCCAGCAGTCGGGACAACCAGGCTCCGCTT.

Details on this clone: These gene names are mouse names. The read ends 1 residue before the CDR3 terminus; that terminus is restored from the germline J gene. V is TRBV12-2 and J is TRBJ2-1, with 14 bases matching TRBD2. Losses at the gene ends were 4 bases for V and 5 bases for J; bases not matched to a gene: 6. CDR1 is SGHLS and CDR2 is HYDKME in the germline V gene. CDR3 size: 16 residues. The sequenced part of the CDR3 DNA is TGTGCCAGCTCACTGGGACTGGGGGGGCTTGATGCTGAGCAGTTC. It encodes CASSLGLGGLDAEQF. The CDR3 as a whole reads CASSLGLGGLDAEQFF.

For this clone: The genes and germline here are from mouse. The read stops 1 residue short of the end of the CDR3; the missing end is completed from the germline J gene. The chain couples TRBV1 to TRBJ2-5; 10 bases are a match to TRBD1. Trimming cost V 3 bases and J 7 bases; bases outside gene matches: 4. The CDR3 extends over 14 amino acids. Germline V gene sequence: CDR1 NSQYPW, CDR2 LRSPGD (reference sequence). Partial CDR3 DNA: TGCACCTGCAGTGCGAGGGACAGGGGAAACACCCAGTAC. It translates to CTCSARDRGNTQY. The entire CDR3 sequence reads CTCSARDRGNTQYF.

This clone was seen only a few times. These gene names are mouse names. Read data end 1 residue before the CDR3 end; the end is taken from the germline J gene. The genes are TRBV16 and TRBJ2-7; 9 nucleotides agree with TRBD2. V was clipped by 5 bases and J by 4 bases; unmatched bases: 6. The CDR3 is made up of 14 amino acids. Germline V CDR1 and CDR2: SGHSA, FRNQAP. The sequenced part of the CDR3 DNA is TGTGCAAGCAGCATTGGACTGGGGCCGTATGAACAGTAC. Encoded protein: CASSIGLGPYEQY. The full CDR3 is CASSIGLGPYEQYF.

Worth noting for this clone: Gene and germline names: mouse. The sequenced fragment ends 1 residue before the CDR3 boundary, so the rest is inferred from the germline J gene. V usage is TRBV12-1 and J usage is TRBJ2-1, with D perhaps TRBD1 (6 bases). There are 13 residues in the CDR3. V was trimmed by 9 bases and J by 0 bases, leaving 11 bases between them. CDR1 SGHSN and CDR2 HYEKVE come from the germline V gene. The covered CDR3 bases are TGTGCCTGCCGGGACAATAACTATGCTGAGCAGTTC. It codes for CACRDNNYAEQF. The full CDR3 sequence reads CACRDNNYAEQFF. Full variable domain (missing parts from reference TRBV12-1 and TRBJ2-1): DSGVVQSPRHIIKEKGGRSVLTCIPISGHSNVVWYQQTLGKELKFLIQHYEKVERDKGFLPSRFSVQQFDDYHSEMNMSALELEDSAMYFCACRDNNYAEQFFGPGTRLTVL.

This clone has only one observation. Genes here carry mouse names. The read ends 1 residue before the CDR3 terminus; that terminus is restored from the germline J gene. V is TRBV26 and J is TRBJ2-5, with 7 positions matching TRBD1. There are 14 residues in the CDR3. The V gene's germline CDR1 is KGHPV and CDR2 FQNQEV (reference sequence). After removal of 3 bases from V and 0 bases from J, the junction contained 0 bases not matched to a gene. CDR3 sequence: CASSLQGNQDTQYF. Partial CDR3 DNA: TGTGCCAGCAGTCTACAGGGGAACCAAGACACCCAGTAC. Drawing the rest from reference TRBV26 and TRBJ2-5, the complete variable domain is NSKVIQTPRYLVKGQGQKAKMRCIPEKGHPVVFWYQQNKNNEFKFLINFQNQEVLQQIDMTEKRFSAECPSNSPCSLEIQSSEAGDSALYLCASSLQGNQDTQYFGPGTRLLVL.

In the case of this clone: These gene names are mouse names. The DNA ends 1 residue before the CDR3 does, and the rest of the CDR3 is filled in from the germline J gene. This chain connects TRBV3 to TRBJ2-5; D not certain. With 0 bases removed from V and 1 base from J, the gap between germline ends came to 8 bases. In germline, CDR1 is SNHLY, CDR2 FYNGKV (reference sequence). This CDR3 is 15 amino acids long. CDR3 DNA, as far as it was read: TGTGCCAGCAGCTTAGCCCCGGCCTACCAAGACACCCAGTAC. This gives the protein CASSLAPAYQDTQY. The complete CDR3 sequence is CASSLAPAYQDTQYF.

Of note for this clone: Gene names and germline match the mouse. The CDR3 goes on 1 residue after the read ends, and that part is filled in from the germline J gene. The chain joins TRBV26 to TRBJ2-7; D is unresolved. CDR1 KGHPV and CDR2 FQNQEV come from the germline V gene (reference sequence). V was cut by 0 bases and J by 4 bases, with 7 bases left in between. This CDR3 is built from 13 residues. The CDR3: CASSLSIGYEQYF. Partial CDR3 DNA: TGTGCCAGCAGTCTGTCGATTGGGTATGAACAGTAC.

In regard to this clone: Mouse gene names and germline throughout. The read comes to an end 1 residue before the CDR3 does, leaving the germline J gene to fill in the end. The chain uses TRBV26 and TRBJ2-5; D is perhaps TRBD1 (5 bases). Trimming shortened V by 2 bases and J by 4 bases, and 7 bases separated the two germline ends. CDR1 and CDR2 (germline): KGHPV, FQNQEV (reference sequence). The CDR3 contains 13 residues. CDR3 DNA (partial): TGTGCCAGCAGTCTGGGACAAAAAGACACCCAGTAC. It translates to CASSLGQKDTQY. The complete CDR3 reads CASSLGQKDTQYF.

Remarks on this clone: Germline and genes here are mouse. The missing CDR3 end, 1 residue past where the read stops, is filled in from the germline J gene. V gene TRBV13-1 combines with J gene TRBJ2-7, with D perhaps matching TRBD1 (5 bases). The germline V gene encodes CDR1 NSHNY and CDR2 SYGAGN. V was shortened by 2 bases and J by 0 bases, with 9 bases between the two germline ends. The CDR3 sequence is 14 residues long. CDR3 DNA, as far as it was read: TGTGCCAGCAGTGAGAGGACAAGCTCCTATGAACAGTAC. It is translated as CASSERTSSYEQY. The entire CDR3 is CASSERTSSYEQYF.

This clone was observed a few times. Mouse gene names and germline throughout. The CDR3 end is not reached by the read, which stops 1 residue before it; the germline J gene fills it in. The chain carries TRBV13-1 and TRBJ2-4; D is perhaps TRBD2 (6 bases). V was trimmed by 6 bases and J by 0 bases, leaving 8 bases between them. CDR1 NSHNY and CDR2 SYGAGN come from the germline V gene. The CDR3 extends over 13 amino acids. The CDR3 bases that were read are TGTGCCAGCAAACTGGGTAGTCAAAACACCTTGTAC. Amino acid sequence: CASKLGSQNTLY. The complete CDR3 sequence is CASKLGSQNTLYF.

This clone was observed a few times. Gene names refer to mouse genes. The CDR3 extends 1 residue past the end of the read, so its final part is completed from the germline J gene. The gene calls are TRBV23 and TRBJ2-1; TRBD2 reflects the table's D call only, with no check against the DNA. This CDR3 is built from 14 residues. From germline, CDR1 is KGHTA and CDR2 FQNQQP. The CDR3 here is CSSSQGGAYAEQFF. Partial CDR3 DNA: TGCTCCAGCAGTCAGGGGGGGGCTTATGCTGAGCAGTTC.

With respect to this clone: The genes are named according to mouse. The read halts 1 residue ahead of the CDR3 end, with the missing end drawn from the germline J gene. The chain has TRBV26 and TRBJ1-2, with D tentatively TRBD1 (6 bases). Germline CDR1 KGHPV, CDR2 FQNQEV (reference sequence). The CDR3 is 15 amino acids. Trimming removed 3 bases at V and 0 bases at J, with 11 bases between. CDR3 bases read: TGTGCCAGCAGTCTTAACAGGGCTTCAAACTCCGACTACACC. As protein: CASSLNRASNSDYT. The whole CDR3 protein is CASSLNRASNSDYTF. The entire variable domain, with the rest obtained from reference TRBV26 and TRBJ1-2, is as follows: NSKVIQTPRYLVKGQGQKAKMRCIPEKGHPVVFWYQQNKNNEFKFLINFQNQEVLQQIDMTEKRFSAECPSNSPCSLEIQSSEAGDSALYLCASSLNRASNSDYTFGSGTRLLVI.

The count of this clone is one. Mouse names are used for the genes. The CDR3 extends 1 residue past the end of the read, so its final part is completed from the germline J gene. The genes are TRBV26 and TRBJ2-1, with 9 nucleotides matching TRBD1. The germline CDR1 and CDR2 sequences are KGHPV and FQNQEV (reference sequence). The CDR3 runs to 14 residues. V trimming: 6 bases; J trimming: 4 bases; junction bases outside the gene matches: 4. Here the CDR3 reads CASSPGTGYAEQFF. Incomplete CDR3 DNA: TGTGCCAGCAGCCCCGGGACAGGGTATGCTGAGCAGTTC.

This clone has only a few counts. Genes and germline are mouse. Read sequence stops 1 residue before the CDR3 end, and the germline J gene provides the missing end. The chain carries TRBV13-3 and TRBJ2-2, with TRBD2 as a possible D gene (7 bases). The V end was cut by 0 bases, the J end by 3 bases, with 9 bases between. The CDR3 sequence is 15 residues long. CDR1 NNHDY and CDR2 SYVADS come from the germline V gene. The CDR3 is CASSDGGAHTGQLYF. Partial CDR3 DNA: TGTGCCAGCAGTGATGGGGGGGCTCACACCGGGCAGCTCTAC.

Concerning this clone: Any gene name here is a mouse gene name. Sequencing ends 1 residue short of the CDR3 end; the germline J gene provides the rest. V gene TRBV16 combines with J gene TRBJ1-4; TRBD1 is a possible D gene (5 bases). The CDR3 spans 15 residues. Germline V lookup: CDR1 SGHSA, CDR2 FRNQAP. V lost 4 bases to trimming and J lost 2 bases, with 11 bases between them. The CDR3 sequence: CASSYTGGSNERLFF. CDR3 DNA, as far as it was read: TGTGCAAGCAGCTACACAGGAGGCTCCAACGAAAGATTATTT.

A note on this clone: The germline and genes are mouse ones. The observed sequence ends 1 residue before the CDR3 terminus, with the missing tail filled in from the germline J gene. The chain joins TRBV3 to TRBJ2-1, with 8 bases identical to TRBD1. The germline CDR1 and CDR2 sequences are SNHLY and FYNGKV (reference sequence). The CDR3 totals 14 residues. The ends lost 4 bases at V and 3 bases at J; junction bases unmatched: 2. The CDR3 sequence: CASSYDRGYAEQFF. The DNA read from the CDR3 is TGTGCCAGCAGCTACGACAGGGGCTATGCTGAGCAGTTC.

This clone has more than one count but fewer than ten. Here the gene names and germline are mouse. The missing CDR3 end, 1 residue past where the read stops, is filled in from the germline J gene. The chain is built from TRBV5 and TRBJ2-7; unclear D gene. This CDR3 is built from 12 residues. CDR1 is LGHNA, CDR2 YNLKQL, per germline (reference sequence). V was trimmed by 0 bases and J by 3 bases, leaving 3 bases between them. The CDR3 bases that were read are TGTGCCAGCAGCCAAGAAGGCTATGAACAGTAC. This translates into CASSQEGYEQY. The complete CDR3 sequence is CASSQEGYEQYF.

Details on this clone: Gene and germline names: mouse. From the germline J gene comes the end of the CDR3, since the read stops 1 residue before it. This chain links TRBV23 with TRBJ2-7; no check of the table's D call, TRBD2, against the DNA was made. The CDR3 has 14 amino acids. CDR1 KGHTA and CDR2 FQNQQP come from the germline V gene. CDR3 in amino acids: CSSSQSGGSHEQYF. CDR3 bases read: TGCTCCAGCAGTCAATCTGGGGGGAGCCATGAACAGTAC. The full variable domain, completed using reference TRBV23 and TRBJ2-7, is DAAVTQKPRYLIKMKGQEAEMKCIPEKGHTAVFWYQQKQSKELKFLIYFQNQQPLDQIDMVKERFSAVCPSSSLCSLGIRTCEAEDSALYLCSSSQSGGSHEQYFGPGTRLTVL.

On this clone itself: Genes and germline come from the mouse. The read falls 1 residue short of the CDR3 end, and the missing part is taken from the germline J gene. The V gene is TRBV23, the J gene TRBJ2-3; the D call of TRBD2 is as the table states it, not checked on the DNA. The CDR3 runs to 12 residues. CDR1 is KGHTA and CDR2 is FQNQQP in the germline V gene. The sequenced CDR3 bases are TGCTCCAGCAGGTCTAGTGCAGAAACGCTGTAT. This translates into CSSRSSAETLY. The CDR3 in full is CSSRSSAETLYF.

As for this clone: The germline and genes are mouse ones. With the read ending 1 residue before the CDR3 end, the germline J gene is used to fill in that end. The J gene is TRBJ2-3, the V gene TRBV26; D possibly uses TRBD1 or TRBD2 (5 bases each). CDR1 KGHPV and CDR2 FQNQEV come from the germline V gene (reference sequence). This CDR3 has 12 amino acids. V dropped 7 bases and J dropped 3 bases, with 8 bases sitting between them. The covered CDR3 bases are TGTGCCAGCACGGGGCTAGCAGAAACGCTGTAT. Translated: CASTGLAETLY. The complete CDR3 sequence is CASTGLAETLYF.

Worth noting for this clone: Germline and genes here are mouse. The read stops 1 residue short of the end of the CDR3; the missing end is completed from the germline J gene. The rearrangement joins TRBV4 to TRBJ1-3, with no clear D. The germline CDR1 and CDR2 sequences are LGHDT and YNNKQL (reference sequence). This CDR3 has 14 amino acids. V shed 3 bases and J shed 0 bases, with 6 bases lying between them. The CDR3: CASSYRNSGNTLYF. Incomplete CDR3 DNA: TGTGCCAGCAGCTACAGAAATTCTGGAAATACGCTCTAT.

For this clone: The genes are named according to mouse. The CDR3 is cut off 1 residue early in the read; its end comes from the germline J gene. The chain joins TRBV26 to TRBJ2-2; D might be TRBD1 (6 bases). The CDR3 loop spans 14 amino acids. The germline V and J ends were trimmed by 6 bases and 3 bases, with 11 bases remaining between them. CDR1 KGHPV and CDR2 FQNQEV come from the germline V gene (reference sequence). CDR3 bases read: TGTGCCAGCAGCCACAGGGCGGACACCGGGCAGCTCTAC. Its protein product is CASSHRADTGQLY. The entire CDR3 sequence reads CASSHRADTGQLYF.